One sample yielded the 3 T cell receptor beta chains listed below, sequenced in a study of blood T cell repertoires in COVID-19. Sequencing was performed with immunoSEQ multiplex PCR; in TCRdb, only in-frame clones are kept and a portion is missing. The sample lists over 110,000 clones, roughly 85% seen once, with around 4% in the top ten. The specimen sequenced was peripheral blood. These receptor sequences come from a man in his 60s with acute or convalescent COVID-19.

This clone was seen only once. The rearrangement uses TRBV5-6 and TRBJ2-1; D is possibly TRBD1 (5 bases). The germline gives CDR1 SGHDT, CDR2 YYEEEE. CDR3 length equals 13 residues. V shed 1 base and J shed 8 bases, with 10 bases lying between them. CDR3 amino acids: CASSLPRVDEQFF. DNA of the CDR3: TGTGCCAGCAGCTTGCCCAGGGTAGATGAGCAGTTCTTC.

This sequence joins TRBV7-2 and TRBJ2-5; TRBD2 is a possible D gene (6 bases). V dropped 3 bases and J dropped 4 bases, with 9 bases sitting between them. Per germline, CDR1 SGHTA and CDR2 FQGNSA. The CDR3 runs 13 residues. CDR3 nucleotides: TGTGCCAGCAGCTTTGGAGGGAGAGAGACCCAGTACTTC. The encoded protein is CASSFGGRETQYF.

V and J are TRBV6-4 and TRBJ2-2; the D gene is possibly TRBD2 (5 bases). CDR1 and CDR2 from the germline V gene are MRHNA and SNTAGT. The CDR3 loop spans 14 amino acids. The V and J ends lost 5 bases and 0 bases respectively, with 7 bases between them. CDR3 DNA sequence: TGTGCCAGCAGTAATAGCGCGAACACCGGGGAGCTGTTTTTT. Its protein product is CASSNSANTGELFF.